This T cell receptor beta chain was observed in a study of control samples from healthy donors and cancer patients. This clone has only a few counts. The CDR3 is 14 amino acids. Germline CDR1 reads MNHEY; CDR2 reads SMNVEV (reference sequence). Trimming took 6 bases from V and 5 from J, leaving 16 bases between them. Only in-frame clones appear in the TCRdb table, and some are missing; sequencing was by immunoSEQ multiplex PCR. The sample yields approximately 160,000 clones, roughly nine tenths seen once. The sequence derives from a woman in her thirties in good health. The chain is built from TRBV27 and TRBJ2-5; D is perhaps TRBD2 (6 bases). The sequencing sample was made of blood. CDR3 sequence: CASSTWGVLETQYF. CDR3 nucleotides: TGTGCCAGCAGCACTTGGGGGGTATTGGAGACCCAGTACTTC.